Each of the 16 T cell receptor beta chains below was sequenced from the same sample in a study of cytomegalovirus exposure and HLA in healthy donors. This PCR relied on a set of 60 Vbeta primers and 13 Jbeta primers. Measured with immunoSEQ multiplex PCR; TCRdb has only the in-frame clones, and not every one. The sample records about 160,000 clones, 82% being singletons. Sequenced material: PBMCs. The source of these receptors is a girl aged 10 to 17 in good health and CMV-seropositive.

This clone was observed a few times. The rearrangement joins TRBV7-6 to TRBJ2-7; D might be TRBD1 (6 bases). The CDR3 is 17 residues long. The V gene's germline CDR1 is SGHVS and CDR2 FNYEAQ. With 4 bases removed from V and 2 bases from J, the gap between germline ends came to 21 bases. The CDR3 region has the DNA TGTGCCAGCAGCTCAAACAAGAAGGACAGTATGCCCTACGAGCAGTACTTC. It codes for CASSSNKKDSMPYEQYF. Based on the CDR3 plus reference TRBV7-6 and TRBJ2-7, the full variable domain is GAGVSQSPRYKVTKRGQDVALRCDPISGHVSLYWYRQALGQGPEFLTYFNYEAQQDKSGLPNDRFSAERPEGSISTLTIQRTEQRDSAMYRCASSSNKKDSMPYEQYFGPGTRLTVT.

This sequence joins TRBV28 and TRBJ2-7, with 12 nucleotides matching TRBD2. CDR3 length: 16 residues. The V gene's germline CDR1 is MDHEN and CDR2 SYDVKM. V lost 0 bases, J lost 4 bases, and 4 bases stayed unmatched. The DNA for the CDR3 is TGTGCCAGCAGTTTATGGTCACTAGCGGGAGGATACGAGCAGTACTTC. Its translation: CASSLWSLAGGYEQYF.

The genes are TRBV30 and TRBJ2-1; unclear D gene. Germline V CDR1 and CDR2: GTSNPN, SVGIG (reference sequence). Trimming took off 0 bases at V and 7 bases at J, with 7 bases between the two ends. The CDR3 length is 12 residues. CDR3 protein: CAWSVSQNEQFF. Here the CDR3 DNA reads TGTGCCTGGAGTGTTTCTCAGAATGAGCAGTTCTTC.

In this sample, this clone turned up a few times. This sequence joins TRBV2 and TRBJ2-7; 7 bases fit TRBD1. The CDR3 runs 13 residues. Per the germline V gene, CDR1 is SNHLY and CDR2 is FYNNEI. Trimming cost V 7 bases and J 3 bases; bases outside gene matches: 6. The CDR3 sequence is CASKKGASYEQYF. The CDR3, as DNA: TGTGCCAGCAAAAAGGGGGCGAGCTACGAGCAGTACTTC.

The chain recombines TRBV5-1 with TRBJ2-1, with 8 bases matching TRBD2. J was trimmed by 8 bases and V by 1 base; bases with no gene match: 8. Germline values: CDR1 SGHRS, CDR2 YFSETQ. The CDR3 has 15 residues. Here the CDR3 reads CASSLTTSVLYEQFF. The CDR3 DNA sequence: TGCGCCAGCAGCTTGACGACTAGCGTTCTATATGAGCAGTTCTTC.

The chain links TRBV29-1 to TRBJ2-2, with TRBD2 matching over 10 bases. Germline-derived CDR1 and CDR2 are SQVTM and ANQGSEA. V was clipped by 4 bases and J by 1 base; unmatched bases: 3. The CDR3 totals 15 residues. In nucleotides, the CDR3 is TGCAGCGTTGCTAGCGGGGGAAGGAACACCGGGGAGCTGTTTTTT. This codes for CSVASGGRNTGELFF.

This chain uses TRBV2 with TRBJ2-3, with 7 bases lining up with TRBD1. J lost 3 bases, V lost 10 bases, and 13 bases had no gene match. CDR1 is SNHLY and CDR2 is FYNNEI in the germline V gene. The CDR3 totals 15 residues. The CDR3 sequence is CAITRGIRGTDTQYF. CDR3 coding DNA: TGTGCCATCACCAGGGGGATTCGAGGTACAGATACGCAGTATTTT.

This sequence joins TRBV2 and TRBJ1-2; tentatively, D is TRBD1 (6 bases). Deletions cut 4 bases from V and 10 bases from J, with 19 bases between. The CDR3 extends over 14 amino acids. Per germline, CDR1 SNHLY and CDR2 FYNNEI. For the CDR3, the DNA is TGTGCCAGCAGTGGGCAAGGATACTACAGGGACTACACCTTC. Encoded protein: CASSGQGYYRDYTF.

The J gene is TRBJ2-1, the V gene TRBV5-1; TRBD2 agrees at 7 bases. The CDR3 runs 15 residues. With 2 bases clipped from V and 1 base from J, the junction kept 3 bases outside the gene matches. Germline-derived CDR1 and CDR2 are SGHRS and YFSETQ. CDR3 sequence: CASSFREVSYNEQFF. The CDR3 DNA follows: TGCGCCAGCAGCTTCCGGGAGGTATCCTACAATGAGCAGTTCTTC.

The chain employs TRBV6-5 and TRBJ1-2, with 7 bases matching TRBD1. V was pared by 2 bases and J by 4 bases, with 7 bases of the junction left unmatched. The germline gives CDR1 MNHEY, CDR2 SVGAGI. The CDR3 consists of 15 residues. CDR3 DNA sequence: TGTGCCAGCAGTTACGCTCAGACAGGGTTCTATGGCTACACCTTC. Its translation is CASSYAQTGFYGYTF.

The chain employs TRBV10-1 and TRBJ2-5; 10 bases map to TRBD2. V shed 9 bases and J 2 bases; nucleotides not matched to a gene: 6. CDR1 and CDR2 from the germline V gene are WNHNN and SYGVQD (reference sequence). The CDR3 runs 14 residues. CDR3: CARRTSGPQETQYF. The DNA of the CDR3 is TGCGCCAGACGGACTAGCGGACCGCAAGAGACCCAGTACTTC.

V usage is TRBV9 and J usage is TRBJ2-3, with D unclear. The CDR3 length is 13 residues. V lost 1 base and J lost 4, with 7 bases in between. Germline-derived CDR1 and CDR2 are SGDLS and YYNGEE. CDR3 nucleotides: TGTGCCAGCAGCGTACAGGTAGCAGATACGCAGTATTTT. This encodes CASSVQVADTQYF.

The genes are TRBV6-5 and TRBJ1-2; the match to TRBD1 covers 7 bases. The CDR3 totals 15 residues. Germline assignment: CDR1 MNHEY and CDR2 SVGAGI. V shed 5 bases and J 0 bases; nucleotides not matched to a gene: 6. CDR3 in amino acids: CASSTTTGPNYGYTF. For the CDR3, the DNA is TGTGCCAGCAGTACTACGACAGGGCCTAACTATGGCTACACCTTC.

The chain has TRBV5-1 and TRBJ1-1, with a possible D match to TRBD1 (5 bases). CDR1 and CDR2 (germline): SGHRS, YFSETQ. With 0 bases removed from V and 1 base from J, the gap between germline ends came to 10 bases. CDR3 length: 15 amino acids. The CDR3 region has the DNA TGCGCCAGCAGCTTGGCCGGGGGAAAGAACACTGAAGCTTTCTTT. Translation gives CASSLAGGKNTEAFF. Supplemented by reference TRBV5-1 and TRBJ1-1, the full variable domain reads KAGVTQTPRYLIKTRGQQVTLSCSPISGHRSVSWYQQTPGQGLQFLFEYFSETQRNKGNFPGRFSGRQFSNSRSEMNVSTLELGDSALYLCASSLAGGKNTEAFFGQGTRLTVV.

The genes are TRBV5-6 and TRBJ2-7; D unresolved. The V and J ends lost 0 bases and 3 bases respectively, with 22 bases between them. The CDR3 covers 18 residues. Per the germline V gene, CDR1 is SGHDT and CDR2 is YYEEEE. The CDR3 DNA is TGTGCCAGCAGCTTGGTTCTTGGGTCCCGAGAGAGACACTACGAGCAGTACTTC. Its protein is CASSLVLGSRERHYEQYF.

V and J are TRBV29-1 and TRBJ2-5; TRBD1 might be the D (6 bases). Per germline, CDR1 SQVTM and CDR2 ANQGSEA. Between the trimmed V and J ends, which lost 7 bases and 2 bases, there was a span of 14 bases. The CDR3 loop spans 13 amino acids. DNA for the CDR3: TGCAGCGCTAGACAGGTCTTACAAGAGACCCAGTACTTC. This codes for CSARQVLQETQYF.